This T cell receptor beta chain is drawn from a study of immune evolution from preneoplasia to lung adenocarcinoma. TCRdb keeps only in-frame clones here, not all; method: immunoSEQ multiplex PCR. The sample lists more than 7,000 clones, roughly 77% occurring once. Per the germline V gene, CDR1 is SGHNT and CDR2 is YENEEA. Trimming took 5 bases from V and 2 from J, leaving 13 bases between them. This CDR3 spans 14 amino acids. This sequence joins TRBV11-3 and TRBJ2-7; D is uncertain. The clonotype was recovered from a person aged 70 to 80 with lung adenocarcinoma. Sequenced material: FFPE lung adenocarcinoma in situ tissue. The CDR3, as DNA: TGTGCCAGCAGCCTCGACACTGGGGCCTACGAGCAGTACTTC. Amino acid sequence: CASSLDTGAYEQYF. Supplemented by reference TRBV11-3 and TRBJ2-7, the full variable domain reads EAGVVQSPRYKIIEKKQPVAFWCNPISGHNTLYWYLQNLGQGPELLIRYENEEAVDDSQLPKDRFSAERLKGVDSTLKIQPAELGDSAVYLCASSLDTGAYEQYFGPGTRLTVT.